This T cell receptor beta chain was captured in a study of tumor and adjacent non-tumor tissue in lung cancer. The CDR3 has 14 amino acids. Germline CDR1 reads DFQATT; CDR2 reads SNEGSKA (reference sequence). In regard to this clonotype: The antigen is unknown.

Three rounds of nested PCR, following a modified ARM-PCR protocol, produced the TCRbeta library. TCRdb reanalysed the multiplex PCR reads using MiXCR and keeps one entry per CDR3 protein. The table shows around 82,000 distinct CDR3 sequences, with approximately 80% occurring only once. Points from the study as a whole: Tumor TCR diversity, when higher, was linked to shorter survival.

The template was RNA from unsorted bulk tissue. The normal lung tissue was taken more than 3 cm from the tumor edge. The sample was distant non-tumor lung tissue. The chain uses TRBV20-1 and TRBJ2-1, with D possibly matching TRBD1 (6 bases). The TCR comes from a man aged 55 to 69 with non-small cell lung cancer. CDR3 sequence: CSYNRALNYNEQFF. The CDR3 DNA reads as TGCAGCTACAACAGGGCCCTGAACTACAATGAGCAGTTCTTC.